This T cell receptor beta chain appears in the sequencing data of a study of CD8 T cells in ankylosing spondylitis. Points from the study as a whole: Disease-linked clones displayed a CD8+ phenotype and appeared relatively rarely in peripheral blood.

MiXCR, applied by TCRdb to the 5' RACE reads, yields one record per CDR3 protein. The sample lists roughly 160,000 distinct CDR3 sequences, around a tenth seen once, with more than 13% in the top ten. As for this clonotype: Its antigen remains unknown.

Material: blood, either unsorted or a sorted T cell fraction (not recorded which). This TCR was sampled from a female donor with ankylosing spondylitis or in good health (not recorded which).

The CDR3 sequence: CASSLGTSGRMQYF. CDR3 coding DNA: TGTGCCAGTAGTCTTGGGACTAGCGGGAGAATGCAGTATTTT. The chain has TRBV19 and TRBJ2-3; TRBD2 agrees at 14 bases. Trimming cost V 5 bases and J 11 bases; bases outside gene matches: 6. This CDR3 is 14 amino acids long. Germline V gives CDR1 LNHDA, CDR2 SQIVND (reference sequence). Complete variable domain (other parts from reference TRBV19 and TRBJ2-3): DGGITQSPKYLFRKEGQNVTLSCEQNLNHDAMYWYRQDPGQGLRLIYYSQIVNDFQKGDIAEGYSVSREKKESFPLTVTSAQKNPTAFYLCASSLGTSGRMQYFGPGTRLTVL.